A selection of T cell receptor beta chains follows, all from one sample in a study of cytomegalovirus exposure and HLA in healthy donors. Clones were read by immunoSEQ multiplex PCR, and TCRdb kept only the in-frame ones, dropping some. The data hold roughly 230,000 clones, with around 80% observed a single time. The source material was PBMCs. The source of these receptors is a boy under 18 in good health and CMV-seronegative. Each CDR3 is given with its conserved first and last residue. D genes are given only for firm matches.

j_gene | v_gene | d_gene | CDR3nt | CDR3aa
TRBJ2-7 | TRBV5-4 | TRBD1 | TGTGCCAGCAGCTTGCCGGGACAGGGGTTACGGGAGCAGTACTTC | CASSLPGQGLREQYF
TRBJ1-2 | TRBV5-1 | NA | TGCGCCAGCAGCTTGGATGTCAGTCCCGTCTATGGCTACACCTTC | CASSLDVSPVYGYTF
TRBJ2-1 | TRBV29-1 | TRBD2 | TGCAGCGTTGAAGATCGGGGGACTAGAGAGCAGTTCTTC | CSVEDRGTREQFF
TRBJ2-7 | TRBV5-1 | TRBD2 | TGCGCCAGCAGCTTCGTTGCGGGAGGATACAACGAGCAGTACTTC | CASSFVAGGYNEQYF
TRBJ2-7 | TRBV29-1 | TRBD2 | TGCAGCGTTGAAACTAGCGGGGCTAGGAACGAGCAGTACTTC | CSVETSGARNEQYF
TRBJ2-3 | TRBV11-3 | TRBD2 | TGTGCCAGCAGCTTAGACCGACTAGCGGGGATCGCAGATACGCAGTATTTT | CASSLDRLAGIADTQYF
TRBJ1-2 | TRBV18 | TRBD1 | TGTGCCAGCTCACCAAACCTGGGACAGGCCTTTAGGTATGGCTACACCTTC | CASSPNLGQAFRYGYTF
TRBJ1-1 | TRBV5-6 | TRBD1 | TGTGCCAGCAGCTTTCTACAGGGGTACACTGAAGCTTTCTTT | CASSFLQGYTEAFF
TRBJ1-4 | TRBV30 | NA | TGTGCCTGGGCACTTAGTTTCCACGGGTTAGTGGAAAAACTGTTTTTT | CAWALSFHGLVEKLFF
TRBJ1-1 | TRBV10-3 | TRBD1 | TGTGCCATCAGCGTGACAGGGCTTAGGACTGAAGCTTTCTTT | CAISVTGLRTEAFF
TRBJ1-2 | TRBV29-1 | NA | TGCAGCGTAGCGGTGGCAGACTTTTACACCTTC | CSVAVADFYTF